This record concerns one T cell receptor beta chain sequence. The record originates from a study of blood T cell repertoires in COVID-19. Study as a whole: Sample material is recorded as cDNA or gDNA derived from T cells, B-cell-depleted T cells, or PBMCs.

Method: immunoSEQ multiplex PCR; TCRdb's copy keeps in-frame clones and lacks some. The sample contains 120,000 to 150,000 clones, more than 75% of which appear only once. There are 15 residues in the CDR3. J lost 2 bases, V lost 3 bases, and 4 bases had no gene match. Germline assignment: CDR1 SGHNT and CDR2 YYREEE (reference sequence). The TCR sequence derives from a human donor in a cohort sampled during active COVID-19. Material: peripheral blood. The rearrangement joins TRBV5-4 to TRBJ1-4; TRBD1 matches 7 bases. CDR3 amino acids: CASSSDRRTNEKLFF. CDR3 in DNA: TGTGCCAGCAGCTCGGACAGGAGGACTAATGAAAAACTGTTTTTT.